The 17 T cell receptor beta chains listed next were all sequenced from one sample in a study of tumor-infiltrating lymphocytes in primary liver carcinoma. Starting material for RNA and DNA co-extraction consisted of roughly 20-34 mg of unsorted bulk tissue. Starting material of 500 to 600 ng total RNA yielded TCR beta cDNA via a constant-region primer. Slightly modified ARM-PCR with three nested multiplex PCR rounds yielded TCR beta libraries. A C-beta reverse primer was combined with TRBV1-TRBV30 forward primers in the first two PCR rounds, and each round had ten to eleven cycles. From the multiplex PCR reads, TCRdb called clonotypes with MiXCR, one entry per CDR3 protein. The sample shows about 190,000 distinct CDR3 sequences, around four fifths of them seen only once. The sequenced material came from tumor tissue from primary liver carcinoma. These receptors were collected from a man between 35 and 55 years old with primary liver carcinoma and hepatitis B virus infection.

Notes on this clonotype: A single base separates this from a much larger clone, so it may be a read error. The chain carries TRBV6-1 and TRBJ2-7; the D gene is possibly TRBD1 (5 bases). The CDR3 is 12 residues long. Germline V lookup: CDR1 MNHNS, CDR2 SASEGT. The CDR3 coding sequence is TGTGACAGCAGTAGGGGTGTCTACGAGCAGTACTTC. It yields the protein CDSSRGVYEQYF.

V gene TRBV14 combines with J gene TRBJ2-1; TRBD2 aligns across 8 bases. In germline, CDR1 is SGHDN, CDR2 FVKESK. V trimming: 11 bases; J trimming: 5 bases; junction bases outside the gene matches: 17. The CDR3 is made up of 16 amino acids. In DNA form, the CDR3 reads TGTGCCGGCAATGCCGTAGCGGGATGGGTAGACAATGAGCAGTTCTTC. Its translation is CAGNAVAGWVDNEQFF.

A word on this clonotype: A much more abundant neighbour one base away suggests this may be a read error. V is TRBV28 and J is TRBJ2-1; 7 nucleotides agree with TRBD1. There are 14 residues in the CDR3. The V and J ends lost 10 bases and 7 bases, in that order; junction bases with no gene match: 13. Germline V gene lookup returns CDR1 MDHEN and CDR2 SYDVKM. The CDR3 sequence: CANKKTGQINEQFF. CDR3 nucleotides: TGTGCCAACAAAAAGACAGGGCAGATAAATGAGCAGTTCTTC.

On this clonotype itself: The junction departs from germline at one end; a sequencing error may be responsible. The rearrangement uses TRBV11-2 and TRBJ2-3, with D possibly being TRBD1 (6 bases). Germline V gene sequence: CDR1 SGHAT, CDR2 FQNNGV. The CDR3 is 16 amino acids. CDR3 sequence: CANSRRATGNTDTQYF. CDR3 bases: TGTGCCAACAGCAGAAGAGCTACAGGGAACACAGATACGCAGTATTTT. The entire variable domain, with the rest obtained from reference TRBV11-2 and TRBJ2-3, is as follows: EAGVAQSPRYKIIEKRQSVAFWCNPISGHATLYWYQQILGQGPKLLIQFQNNGVVDDSQLPKDRFSAERLKGVDSTLKIQPAKLEDSAVYLCANSRRATGNTDTQYFGPGTRLTVL.

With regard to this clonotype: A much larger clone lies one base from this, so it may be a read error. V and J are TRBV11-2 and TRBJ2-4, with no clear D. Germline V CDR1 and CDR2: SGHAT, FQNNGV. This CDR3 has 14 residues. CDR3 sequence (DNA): TGTGCCGGCAGCTTAGAAGGCTACAAAAACATTGAGTACTTC. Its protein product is CAGSLEGYKNIEYF. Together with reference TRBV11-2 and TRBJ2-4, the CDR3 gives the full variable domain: EAGVAQSPRYKIIEKRQSVAFWCNPISGHATLYWYQQILGQGPKLLIQFQNNGVVDDSQLPKDRFSAERLKGVDSTLKIQPAKLEDSAVYLCAGSLEGYKNIEYFGAGTRLSVL.

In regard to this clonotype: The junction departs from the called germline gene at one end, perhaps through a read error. CDR3 DNA sequence: TGTGCCAGCAGTAGACCGGGACAGGGGAGCACTGAAGCTTTGTTT. Translating it yields CASSRPGQGSTEALF. This chain uses TRBV12-3 or TRBV12-4 with TRBJ1-1, with 10 bases identical to TRBD1. The length of the CDR3 is 15 residues.

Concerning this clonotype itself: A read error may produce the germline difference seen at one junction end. The chain's CDR3 is CSVVTAGAYIGELFF. The CDR3 DNA reads TGCAGCGTTGTCACGGCGGGAGCGTATATCGGGGAGCTATTTTTT. The chain uses TRBV29-1 and TRBJ2-2; 7 nucleotides match TRBD2. Germline V gene sequence: CDR1 SQVTM, CDR2 ANQGSEA. This CDR3 comprises 15 residues.

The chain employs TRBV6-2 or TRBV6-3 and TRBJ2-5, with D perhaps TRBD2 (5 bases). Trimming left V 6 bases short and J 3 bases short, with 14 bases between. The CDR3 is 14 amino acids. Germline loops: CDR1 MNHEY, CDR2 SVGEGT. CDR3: CASRTHAGEETQYF. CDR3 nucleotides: TGTGCCAGCAGAACCCACGCCGGGGAAGAGACCCAGTACTTC.

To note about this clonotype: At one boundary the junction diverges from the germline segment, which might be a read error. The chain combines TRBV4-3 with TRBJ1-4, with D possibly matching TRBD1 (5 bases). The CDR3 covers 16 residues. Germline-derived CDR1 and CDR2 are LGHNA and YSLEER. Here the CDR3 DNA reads TGCACCAGCAGCCAAGATCTTAGGGGACGAATTGAAAAACTGTTTTTT. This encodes CTSSQDLRGRIEKLFF.

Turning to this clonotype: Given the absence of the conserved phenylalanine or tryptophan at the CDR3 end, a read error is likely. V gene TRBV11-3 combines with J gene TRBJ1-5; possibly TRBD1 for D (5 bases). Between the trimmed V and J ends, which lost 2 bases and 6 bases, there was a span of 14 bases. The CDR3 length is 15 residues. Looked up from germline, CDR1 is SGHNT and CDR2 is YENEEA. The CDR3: CASSLYLGVTQPQHL. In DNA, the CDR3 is TGTGCCAGCAGCTTATATCTGGGGGTGACTCAGCCCCAGCATTTA.

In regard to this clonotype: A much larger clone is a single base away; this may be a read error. CDR3 protein: CTSSQLAGYNEQFF. The DNA of the CDR3 is TGTACCAGCAGCCAACTAGCGGGATACAATGAGCAGTTCTTC. The V gene is TRBV4-2, the J gene TRBJ2-1; TRBD2 matches at 10 bases. Germline V gene lookup returns CDR1 LGHNA and CDR2 YNFKEQ. The CDR3 has 14 amino acids.

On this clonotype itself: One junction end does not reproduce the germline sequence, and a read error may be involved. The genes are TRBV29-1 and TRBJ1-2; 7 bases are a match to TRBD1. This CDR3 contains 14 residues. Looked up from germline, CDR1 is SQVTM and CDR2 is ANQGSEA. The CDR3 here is CSVLPDRDTNGYNF. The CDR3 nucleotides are TGCAGCGTCCTCCCTGACAGGGACACGAATGGCTACAACTTC.

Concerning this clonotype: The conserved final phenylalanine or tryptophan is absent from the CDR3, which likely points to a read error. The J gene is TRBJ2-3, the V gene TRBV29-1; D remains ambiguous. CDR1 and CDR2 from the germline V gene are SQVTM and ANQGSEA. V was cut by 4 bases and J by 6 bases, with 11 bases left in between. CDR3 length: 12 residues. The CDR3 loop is CSVAPRADTQYI. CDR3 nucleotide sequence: TGCAGCGTTGCTCCCCGGGCGGATACGCAGTATATT.

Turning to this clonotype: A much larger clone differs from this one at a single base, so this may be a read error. The CDR3 spells CASSSSETRYEKLFF. CDR3 coding DNA: TGTGCCAGCAGTTCCTCCGAGACACGGTATGAAAAACTGTTTTTT. The chain joins TRBV28 to TRBJ1-4; no clear D gene. The V end was cut by 4 bases, the J end by 6 bases, with 15 bases between. The CDR3 consists of 15 residues. Germline V gives CDR1 MDHEN, CDR2 SYDVKM.

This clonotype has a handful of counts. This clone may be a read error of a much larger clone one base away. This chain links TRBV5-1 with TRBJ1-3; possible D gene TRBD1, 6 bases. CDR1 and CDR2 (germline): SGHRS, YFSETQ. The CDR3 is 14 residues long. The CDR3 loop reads CTSSLTGPGNTIYF. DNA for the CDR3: TGCACCAGCAGCTTGACAGGTCCAGGAAACACCATATATTTT.

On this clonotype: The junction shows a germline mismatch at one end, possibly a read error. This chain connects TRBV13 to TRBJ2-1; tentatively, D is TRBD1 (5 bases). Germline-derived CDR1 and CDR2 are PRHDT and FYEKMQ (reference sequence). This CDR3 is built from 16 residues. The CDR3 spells CASSLGELGRGNVQFF. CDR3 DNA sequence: TGTGCCAGCAGCTTAGGGGAGCTGGGAAGGGGCAATGTGCAGTTCTTC.

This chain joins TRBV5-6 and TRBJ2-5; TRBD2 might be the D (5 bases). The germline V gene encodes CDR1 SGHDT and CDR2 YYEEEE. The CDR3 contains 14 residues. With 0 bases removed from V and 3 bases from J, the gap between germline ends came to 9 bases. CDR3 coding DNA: TGTGCCAGCAGCTTGGGGGTTAGCGAAGAGACCCAGTACTTC. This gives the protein CASSLGVSEETQYF.